The sequence of this T cell receptor beta chain was determined in a study of control samples from healthy donors and cancer patients. The CDR3 runs 14 residues. The V end lost 5 bases, the J end lost 8 bases, and 16 bases lay between the germline ends. Germline assignment: CDR1 SGHTA and CDR2 FQGNSA. Sequencing used immunoSEQ multiplex PCR; TCRdb keeps in-frame clones, though not all of them. The sample lists around 70,000 clones, 75% to 85% occurring once. The chain combines TRBV7-2 with TRBJ2-1; D might be TRBD1 (7 bases). Specimen: blood. This TCR came from a man between 60 and 75 years old in good health. The CDR3 loop reads CASSPLTGRYEQFF. The CDR3 coding sequence is TGTGCCAGCAGCCCGCTGACAGGGAGGTATGAGCAGTTCTTC.